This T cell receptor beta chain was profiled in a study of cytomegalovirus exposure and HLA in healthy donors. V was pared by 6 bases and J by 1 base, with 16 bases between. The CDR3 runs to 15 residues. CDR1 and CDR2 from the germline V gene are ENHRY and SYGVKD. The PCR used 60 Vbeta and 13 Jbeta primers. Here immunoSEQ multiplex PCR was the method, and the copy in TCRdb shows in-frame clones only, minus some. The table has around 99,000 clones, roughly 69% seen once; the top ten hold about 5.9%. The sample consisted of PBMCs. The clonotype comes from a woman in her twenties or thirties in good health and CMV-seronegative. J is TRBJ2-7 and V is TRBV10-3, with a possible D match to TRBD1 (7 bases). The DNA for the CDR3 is TGTGCCATCAGGGAGGGGGCTGGGATTTCCTACGAGCAGTACTTC. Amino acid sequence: CAIREGAGISYEQYF.